This T cell receptor (beta chain) was sequenced during a study of graft-versus-host responses after intestinal transplantation. The length of the CDR3 is 11 residues. Germline V gives CDR1 GTSNPN, CDR2 SVGIG (reference sequence). Trimming shortened V by 5 bases and J by 5 bases, and 10 bases separated the two germline ends. Points on this clone: Its antigen is unknown.

The method was immunoSEQ multiplex PCR; TCRdb's version includes in-frame clones alone and lacks a portion of them. The sample has roughly 99,000 clones; about 90% are singletons. V gene TRBV30 combines with J gene TRBJ2-7, with TRBD1 as a possible D gene (6 bases). Here the sequenced sample was unstimulated CD8+ T cells sorted from spleen or lymph node cells, taken before transplant. The TCR comes from a human donor who was the organ donor for an intestinal transplant. This CDR3 is CAWDRNNEQYF. The CDR3, as DNA: TGTGCCTGGGACAGGAATAACGAGCAGTACTTC. The variable domain in full, with the rest retrieved from reference TRBV30 and TRBJ2-7, is SQTIHQWPATLVQPVGSPLSLECTVEGTSNPNLYWYRQAAGRGLQLLFYSVGIGQISSEVPQNLSASRPQDRQFILSSKKLLLSDSGFYLCAWDRNNEQYFGPGTRLTVT.